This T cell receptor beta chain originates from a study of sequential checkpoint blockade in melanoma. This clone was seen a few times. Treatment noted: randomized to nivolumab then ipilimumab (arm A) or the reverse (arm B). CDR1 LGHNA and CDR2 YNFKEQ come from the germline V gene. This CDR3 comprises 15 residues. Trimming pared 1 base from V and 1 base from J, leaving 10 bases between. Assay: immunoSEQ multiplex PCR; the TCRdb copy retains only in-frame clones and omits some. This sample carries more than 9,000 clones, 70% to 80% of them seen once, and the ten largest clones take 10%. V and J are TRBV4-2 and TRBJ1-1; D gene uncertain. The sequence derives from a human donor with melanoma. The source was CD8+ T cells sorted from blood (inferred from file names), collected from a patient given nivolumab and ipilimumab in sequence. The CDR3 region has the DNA TGTGCCAGCAGCCAAGTAGCGGGCGGGAACACTGAAGCTTTCTTT. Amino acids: CASSQVAGGNTEAFF.